A single sample gave rise to the 9 T cell receptor beta chains below, sequenced in a study of Graves' ophthalmopathy and Graves' hyperthyroidism. RNA transcripts were the source from which TCR beta CDR3 regions were amplified. First-round RT-PCR relied on HTBI primers, and a second-round multiplex PCR came next. Using its own MiXCR run on the multiplex PCR reads, TCRdb lists one record per CDR3 protein. Of 150,000 to 200,000 distinct CDR3 sequences listed, around two fifths are singletons. The sequencing input was peripheral blood. Every receptor here comes from a woman aged 40 to 49 with Graves' ophthalmopathy.

The sample holds many counts of this clonotype. V gene TRBV12-3 or TRBV12-4 combines with J gene TRBJ1-1, with D uncertain. The CDR3 loop spans 13 amino acids. V lost 6 bases and J 0 bases, leaving 8 bases between the germline ends. The CDR3, as DNA: TGTGCCAGCAGCCAACGCATGAACACTGAAGCTTTCTTT. This translates into CASSQRMNTEAFF.

This chain joins TRBV6-2 or TRBV6-3 and TRBJ1-5, with D possibly matching TRBD1 (5 bases). V lost 2 bases and J lost 3, with 14 bases in between. The germline V gene has CDR1 MNHEY and CDR2 SVGEGT. The CDR3 has 16 amino acids. The CDR3: CASSYLPGTNNQPQHF. The CDR3, as DNA: TGTGCCAGCAGTTACCTCCCTGGGACGAACAATCAGCCCCAGCATTTT.

The chain uses TRBV24-1 and TRBJ1-5; D unclear. Trimming cost V 2 bases and J 6 bases, with 7 bases left between them. CDR3 length: 13 residues. Germline loops: CDR1 KGHDR, CDR2 SFDVKD. The CDR3 loop reads CATSDSAGQPQHF. The CDR3 DNA sequence: TGTGCCACCAGTGATTCCGCAGGTCAGCCCCAGCATTTT.

This chain uses TRBV25-1 with TRBJ2-2, with TRBD2 as a possible D gene (5 bases). The length of the CDR3 is 15 residues. Trimming removed 4 bases from V and 2 bases from J, with 11 bases in between. Germline V gene lookup returns CDR1 MGHDK and CDR2 SYGVNS. CDR3 protein: CASSVWGDNTGELFF. CDR3 in DNA: TGTGCCAGCAGTGTGTGGGGAGACAACACCGGGGAGCTGTTTTTT.

At least ten counts were recorded for this clonotype. The chain is built from TRBV10-3 and TRBJ2-7; tentatively, D is TRBD1 (5 bases). Trimming took off 5 bases at V and 6 bases at J, with 8 bases between the two ends. The germline CDR1 and CDR2 sequences are ENHRY and SYGVKD. This CDR3 has 11 residues. CDR3 DNA: TGTGCCATCAGTCCAGGGTCCGAGCAGTACTTC. Its protein product is CAISPGSEQYF.

The chain joins TRBV6-2 or TRBV6-3 to TRBJ2-5; unclear D gene. The V end lost 6 bases, the J end lost 5 bases, and 22 bases lay between the germline ends. The CDR3 spans 16 residues. Germline loops: CDR1 MNHEY, CDR2 SVGEGT. CDR3 sequence reads: CASRPLLLVGEETQYF. The CDR3 coding sequence is TGTGCCAGCAGACCCCTTCTACTCGTCGGCGAGGAGACCCAGTACTTC.

This chain uses TRBV6-2 or TRBV6-3 with TRBJ1-6; TRBD1 might be the D (5 bases). Germline V gene sequence: CDR1 MNHEY, CDR2 SVGEGT. Trimming cost V 6 bases and J 5 bases, with 14 bases left between them. This CDR3 comprises 15 residues. CDR3 bases: TGTGCCAGCAGACCCCGGGACCTGGATAATTCACCCCTCCACTTT. Amino acid sequence: CASRPRDLDNSPLHF.

This clonotype was counted at least ten times. The chain recombines TRBV6-5 with TRBJ1-2, with a possible D match to TRBD1 (6 bases). The V gene's germline CDR1 is MNHEY and CDR2 SVGAGI. CDR3 size: 15 residues. With 2 bases removed from V and 4 bases from J, the gap between germline ends came to 14 bases. The CDR3: CASSYQKTGVYGYTF. DNA of the CDR3: TGTGCCAGCAGTTACCAGAAGACAGGCGTCTATGGCTACACCTTC.

This clonotype was detected ten times or more. The CDR3 DNA sequence: TGTGCCAGCAGTGTGAGAGGGGGCGCAGAGACCCAGTACTTC. Translated: CASSVRGGAETQYF. The chain carries TRBV2 and TRBJ2-5, with 7 bases that match TRBD1. There are 14 residues in the CDR3. Germline-derived CDR1 and CDR2 are SNHLY and FYNNEI. V gave up 4 bases and J gave up 4 bases; unmatched junction bases: 6.